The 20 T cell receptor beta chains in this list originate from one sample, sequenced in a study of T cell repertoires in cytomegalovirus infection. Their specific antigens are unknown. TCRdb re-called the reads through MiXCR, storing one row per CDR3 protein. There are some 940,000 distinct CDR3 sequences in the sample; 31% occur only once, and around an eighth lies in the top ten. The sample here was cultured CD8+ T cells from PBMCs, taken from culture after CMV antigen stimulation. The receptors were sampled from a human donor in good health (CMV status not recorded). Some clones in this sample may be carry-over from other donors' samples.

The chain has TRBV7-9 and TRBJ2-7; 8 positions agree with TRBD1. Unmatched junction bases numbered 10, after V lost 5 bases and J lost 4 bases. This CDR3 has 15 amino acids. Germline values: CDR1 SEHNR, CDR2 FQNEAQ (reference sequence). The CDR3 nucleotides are TGTGCCAGCAGCCTCCCGGACAGGGATGGGTACGAGCAGTACTTC. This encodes CASSLPDRDGYEQYF. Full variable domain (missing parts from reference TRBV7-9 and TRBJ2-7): DTGVSQNPRHKITKRGQNVTFRCDPISEHNRLYWYRQTLGQGPEFLTYFQNEAQLEKSRLLSDRFSAERPKGSFSTLEIQRTEQGDSAMYLCASSLPDRDGYEQYFGPGTRLTVT.

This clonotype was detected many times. In nucleotides, the CDR3 is TGTGCCAGCAGCTTATTCTGGAACACCGGGGAGCTGTTTTTT. This encodes CASSLFWNTGELFF. The chain is built from TRBV7-9 and TRBJ2-2; no definite D call. The germline V gene has CDR1 SEHNR and CDR2 FQNEAQ (reference sequence). The CDR3 contains 14 residues. V shed 2 bases and J shed 1 base, with 5 bases lying between them.

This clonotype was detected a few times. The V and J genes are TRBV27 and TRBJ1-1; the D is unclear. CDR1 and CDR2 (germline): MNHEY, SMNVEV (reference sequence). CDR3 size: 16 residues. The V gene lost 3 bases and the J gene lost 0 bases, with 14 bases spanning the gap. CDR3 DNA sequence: TGTGCCAGCAGTTTGGCAACCCCGGACTTGAACACTGAAGCTTTCTTT. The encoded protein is CASSLATPDLNTEAFF.

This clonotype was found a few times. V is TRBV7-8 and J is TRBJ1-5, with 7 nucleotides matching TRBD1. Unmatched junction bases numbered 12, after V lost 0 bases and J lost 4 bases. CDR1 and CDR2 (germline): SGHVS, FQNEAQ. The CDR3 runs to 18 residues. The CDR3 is CASSLALGGQGLNQPQHF. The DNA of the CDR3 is TGTGCCAGCAGCTTAGCGTTAGGGGGCCAAGGGCTAAATCAGCCCCAGCATTTT.

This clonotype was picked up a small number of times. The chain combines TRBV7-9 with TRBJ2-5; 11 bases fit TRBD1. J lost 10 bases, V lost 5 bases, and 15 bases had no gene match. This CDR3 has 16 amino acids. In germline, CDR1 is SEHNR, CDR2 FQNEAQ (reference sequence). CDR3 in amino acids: CASSHRTGGTEAVQYF. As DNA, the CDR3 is TGTGCCAGCAGCCACCGGACAGGGGGCACGGAGGCGGTCCAGTACTTC.

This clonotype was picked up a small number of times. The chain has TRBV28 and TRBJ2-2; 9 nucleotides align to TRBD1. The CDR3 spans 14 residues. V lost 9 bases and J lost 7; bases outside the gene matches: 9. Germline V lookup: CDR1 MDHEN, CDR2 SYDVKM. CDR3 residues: CASTGTGIGGELFF. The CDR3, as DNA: TGTGCCAGTACCGGGACAGGGATCGGCGGGGAGCTGTTTTTT.

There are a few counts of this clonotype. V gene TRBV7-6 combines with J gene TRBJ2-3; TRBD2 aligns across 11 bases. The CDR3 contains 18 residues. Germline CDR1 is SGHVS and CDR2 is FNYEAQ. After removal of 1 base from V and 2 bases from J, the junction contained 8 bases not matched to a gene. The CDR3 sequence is CASSLETASGGFTDTQYF. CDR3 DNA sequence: TGTGCCAGCAGCTTAGAAACGGCTAGCGGGGGGTTCACAGATACGCAGTATTTT.

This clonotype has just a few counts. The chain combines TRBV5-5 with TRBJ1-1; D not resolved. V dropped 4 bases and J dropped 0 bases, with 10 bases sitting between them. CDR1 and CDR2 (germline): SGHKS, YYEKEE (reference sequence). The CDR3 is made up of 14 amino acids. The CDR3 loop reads CASSHHAMNTEAFF. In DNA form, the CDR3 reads TGTGCCAGCAGCCACCATGCAATGAACACTGAAGCTTTCTTT.

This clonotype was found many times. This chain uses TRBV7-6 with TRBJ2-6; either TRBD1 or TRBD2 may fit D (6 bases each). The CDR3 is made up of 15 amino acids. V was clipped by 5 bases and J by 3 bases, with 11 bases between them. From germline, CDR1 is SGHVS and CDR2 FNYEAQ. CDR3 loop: CASSLGGLGANVLTF. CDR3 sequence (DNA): TGTGCCAGCAGCCTAGGGGGACTTGGGGCCAACGTCCTGACTTTC.

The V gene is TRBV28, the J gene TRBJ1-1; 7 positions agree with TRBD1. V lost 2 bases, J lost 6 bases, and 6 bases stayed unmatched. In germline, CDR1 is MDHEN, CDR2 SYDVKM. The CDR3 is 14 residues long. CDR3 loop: CASSLTGAPSEAFF. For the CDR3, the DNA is TGTGCCAGCAGTTTAACAGGGGCCCCATCTGAAGCTTTCTTT.

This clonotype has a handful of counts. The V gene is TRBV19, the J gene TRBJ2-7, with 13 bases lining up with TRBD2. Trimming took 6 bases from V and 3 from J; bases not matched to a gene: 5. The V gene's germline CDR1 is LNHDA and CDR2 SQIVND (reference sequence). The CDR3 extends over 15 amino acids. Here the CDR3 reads CASSQGLAGLYEQYF. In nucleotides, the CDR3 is TGTGCCAGTAGCCAGGGACTAGCGGGGCTCTACGAGCAGTACTTC.

The CDR3 reads CATSGDGMDQYF. The CDR3 DNA reads as TGTGCCACCAGTGGCGACGGGATGGACCAGTACTTC. The chain has TRBV24-1 and TRBJ2-5, with D possibly TRBD2 on 5 matching bases. CDR3 size: 12 residues. Trimming removed 5 bases from V and 10 bases from J, with 13 bases in between. Looked up from germline, CDR1 is KGHDR and CDR2 is SFDVKD.

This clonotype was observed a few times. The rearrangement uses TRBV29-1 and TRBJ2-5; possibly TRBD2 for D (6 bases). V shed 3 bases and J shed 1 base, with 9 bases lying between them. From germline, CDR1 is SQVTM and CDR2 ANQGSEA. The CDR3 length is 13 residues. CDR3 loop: CSVDWDSQETQYF. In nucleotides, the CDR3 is TGCAGCGTTGACTGGGACTCCCAAGAGACCCAGTACTTC.

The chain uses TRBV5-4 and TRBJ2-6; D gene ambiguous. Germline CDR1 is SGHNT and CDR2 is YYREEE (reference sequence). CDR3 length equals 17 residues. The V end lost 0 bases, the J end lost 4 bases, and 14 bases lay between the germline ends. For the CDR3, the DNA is TGTGCCAGCAGCTTGGCCGCAAGGGATTTAGGGGCCAACGTCCTGACTTTC. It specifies CASSLAARDLGANVLTF.

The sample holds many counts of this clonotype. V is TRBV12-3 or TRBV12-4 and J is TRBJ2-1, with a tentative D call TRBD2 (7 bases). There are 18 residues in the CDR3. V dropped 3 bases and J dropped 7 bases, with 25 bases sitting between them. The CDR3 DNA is TGTGCCAGCAGTTTCCTGGCGGGGGCCCACCAAGCTAGGAATGAGCAGTTCTTC. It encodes CASSFLAGAHQARNEQFF.

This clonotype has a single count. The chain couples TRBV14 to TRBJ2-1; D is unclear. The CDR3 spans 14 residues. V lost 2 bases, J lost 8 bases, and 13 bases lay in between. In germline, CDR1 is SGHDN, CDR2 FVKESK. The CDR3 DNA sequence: TGTGCCAGCAGCCAATGGGAAGGGCGCGATGAGCAGTTCTTC. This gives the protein CASSQWEGRDEQFF.

CDR3 in amino acids: CASSPTGARETQYF. CDR3 DNA: TGTGCCAGCAGCCCGACAGGGGCGAGGGAGACCCAGTACTTC. The chain has TRBV7-9 and TRBJ2-5, with 8 nucleotides matching TRBD1. The J segment lost 5 bases and the V segment lost 5 bases, leaving 7 bases of the junction unmatched. The germline CDR1 and CDR2 sequences are SEHNR and FQNEAQ (reference sequence). CDR3 length equals 14 residues.

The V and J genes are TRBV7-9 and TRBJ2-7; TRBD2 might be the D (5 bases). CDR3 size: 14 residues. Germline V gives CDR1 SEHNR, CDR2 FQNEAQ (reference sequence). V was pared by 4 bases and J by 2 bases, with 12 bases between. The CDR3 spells CASSSPGIPYEQYF. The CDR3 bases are TGTGCCAGCAGCTCACCCGGGATTCCCTACGAGCAGTACTTC.

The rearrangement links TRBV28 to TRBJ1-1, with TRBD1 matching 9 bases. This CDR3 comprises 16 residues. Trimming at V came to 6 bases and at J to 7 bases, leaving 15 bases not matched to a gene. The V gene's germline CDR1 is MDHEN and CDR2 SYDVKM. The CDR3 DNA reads TGTGCCAGCAGGGAGGTAACAGGGGGCGGTCGAGGTGAAGCTTTCTTT. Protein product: CASREVTGGGRGEAFF.

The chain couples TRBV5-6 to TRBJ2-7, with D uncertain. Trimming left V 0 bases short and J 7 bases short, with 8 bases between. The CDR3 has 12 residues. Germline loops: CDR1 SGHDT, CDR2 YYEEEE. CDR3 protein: CASSLGAKEQYF. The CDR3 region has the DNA TGTGCCAGCAGCTTGGGAGCCAAAGAGCAGTACTTC.